The present T cell receptor beta chain was sequenced within a study of OX40 agonist ivuxolimab in advanced cancers. The table came from immunoSEQ multiplex PCR; TCRdb's copy has only in-frame clones and leaves some out. The sample records around 76,000 clones, around 86% being singletons. The CDR3 consists of 11 residues. From germline, CDR1 is LGHNA and CDR2 YNFKEQ. The germline V and J ends were trimmed by 3 bases and 1 base, with 0 bases remaining between them. Specimen: CD4+ or CD8+ T cells sorted from blood, collected in a trial of the OX40 agonist ivuxolimab. The sequence derives from an adult with an advanced solid tumor such as melanoma, head and neck, liver or kidney cancer. The chain uses TRBV4-2 and TRBJ1-1; D is unresolved. The CDR3 DNA reads as TGTGCCAGCAGCCAGAACACTGAAGCTTTCTTT. Translated: CASSQNTEAFF.